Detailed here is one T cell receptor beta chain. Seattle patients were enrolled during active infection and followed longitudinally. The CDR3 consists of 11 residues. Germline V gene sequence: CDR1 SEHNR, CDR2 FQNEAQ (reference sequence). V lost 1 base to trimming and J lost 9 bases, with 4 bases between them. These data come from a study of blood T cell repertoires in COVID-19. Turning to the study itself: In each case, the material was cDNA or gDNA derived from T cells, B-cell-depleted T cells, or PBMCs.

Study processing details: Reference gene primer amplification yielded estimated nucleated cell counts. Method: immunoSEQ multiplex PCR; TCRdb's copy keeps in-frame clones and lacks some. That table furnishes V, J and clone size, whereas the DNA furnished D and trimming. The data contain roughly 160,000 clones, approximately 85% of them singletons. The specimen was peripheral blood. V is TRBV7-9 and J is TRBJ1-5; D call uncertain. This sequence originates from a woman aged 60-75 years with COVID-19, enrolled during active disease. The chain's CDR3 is CASSLGGPQHF. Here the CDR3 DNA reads TGTGCCAGCAGCTTAGGCGGGCCCCAGCATTTT.